Shown below are 5 T cell receptor beta chains from a single sample sequenced in a study of monozygotic twins with inflammatory bowel disease. TCRdb re-analyzed the 5' RACE reads; it lists each CDR3 protein once, without DNA. The sample features 330,000 or so distinct CDR3 sequences, with around 2% in its top ten. What was sequenced was blood. The receptors were sampled from a human donor with ulcerative colitis or Crohn's disease, or a healthy co-twin of an affected twin (not recorded which).

This chain links TRBV9 with TRBJ2-3; checking the TCRdb D call of TRBD1 is not possible without DNA. The V gene's germline CDR1 is SGDLS and CDR2 YYNGEE. CDR3 length: 16 residues. The CDR3 spells CASSVFAGQPPDTQYF.

The gene calls are TRBV3-1 and TRBJ2-1; TCRdb's D call, TRBD1, is unchecked because there is no DNA. Germline V gives CDR1 LGHDT, CDR2 YNNKEL (reference sequence). The CDR3 is 18 residues long. CDR3 sequence reads: CASSQVSGQEVWYNEQFF.

The rearrangement links TRBV5-5 to TRBJ2-1; TCRdb's D call, TRBD1, is unchecked because there is no DNA. The CDR3 loop spans 12 amino acids. The germline CDR1 and CDR2 sequences are SGHKS and YYEKEE (reference sequence). This chain's CDR3 is CASSLVGLEQFF.

The CDR3 loop is CATSLSPFSGANVLTF. The chain employs TRBV15 and TRBJ2-6; absent DNA, TCRdb's TRBD2 call cannot be checked. Germline V gene lookup returns CDR1 LNHNV and CDR2 YYDKDF (reference sequence). This CDR3 is 16 amino acids long.

V usage is TRBV12-3 or TRBV12-4 and J usage is TRBJ1-4; as DNA is missing, the TRBD1 call by TCRdb cannot be tested. This CDR3 is 13 amino acids long. The CDR3 loop reads CASSQGTVRKLFF.